This T cell receptor beta chain was retrieved from a study of cytomegalovirus exposure and HLA in healthy donors. Overall study findings and caveats: In vitro work confirmed that three CMV-associated chains recognize CMV antigens.

This cohort consisted of healthy bone marrow donors. V was shortened by 5 bases and J by 4 bases, with 21 bases between the two germline ends. Germline CDR1 reads SEHNR; CDR2 reads FQNEAQ (reference sequence). There are 16 residues in the CDR3. This clone appeared once. Its target is unknown. The PCR employed 60 Vbeta primers together with 13 Jbeta primers. Generated by immunoSEQ multiplex PCR, the TCRdb table keeps only in-frame clones and is missing some. The sample yields 180,000 or so clones, 77% seen once. Input material: PBMCs. The rearrangement uses TRBV7-9 and TRBJ2-7; possibly TRBD1 for D (6 bases). This receptor was identified in a man younger than 30 in good health and CMV-seronegative. The CDR3 sequence is CASSPHGRGLSYEQYF. The CDR3 DNA is TGTGCCAGCAGCCCCCATGGCAGGGGTTTGTCTTACGAGCAGTACTTC.